The TCR beta chain under discussion was sequenced for a study of blood T cell repertoires in COVID-19. Turning to the study itself: The samples span acute and convalescent COVID-19 from the United States, Italy and Spain. Sources were T cells, B-cell-depleted T cells, or PBMCs; the material itself was cDNA or gDNA.

The V end was cut by 2 bases, the J end by 6 bases, with 15 bases between. Germline V gene data show CDR1 as SGHNT and CDR2 as YENEEA. The CDR3 runs to 15 residues. Under the authors' procedure: Amplification of reference gene primers was used by the study to estimate nucleated cell counts. TCRdb's copy holds only in-frame clones and misses some; the assay was immunoSEQ multiplex PCR. That table supplies the V and J calls and clone size; D and trimming were determined from the DNA. The top ten hold just under 3% of the sample, which has 300,000 to 400,000 clones, around four fifths seen once. This TCR derives from a man between 25 and 39 years old with active or convalescent COVID-19. The sequencing input was peripheral blood. The gene calls are TRBV11-3 and TRBJ2-3, with D possibly TRBD1 on 6 matching bases. Here the CDR3 reads CASSLRGSSGDTQYF. In DNA, the CDR3 is TGTGCCAGCAGCTTAAGGGGGAGTTCGGGGGATACGCAGTATTTT.